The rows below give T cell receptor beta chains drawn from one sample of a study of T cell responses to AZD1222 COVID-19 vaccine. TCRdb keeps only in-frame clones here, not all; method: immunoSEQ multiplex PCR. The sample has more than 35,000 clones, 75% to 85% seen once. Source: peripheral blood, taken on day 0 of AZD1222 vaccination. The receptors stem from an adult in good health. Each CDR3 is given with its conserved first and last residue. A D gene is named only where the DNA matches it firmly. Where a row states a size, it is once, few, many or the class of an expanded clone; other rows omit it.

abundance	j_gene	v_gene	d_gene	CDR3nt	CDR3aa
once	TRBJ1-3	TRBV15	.	TGTGCCACCAGCCCGGGGGACTCTGGAAACACCATATATTTT	CATSPGDSGNTIYF
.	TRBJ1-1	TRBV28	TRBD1	TGTGCCAGCAGCTCATTACAGGGGGCGCGGGTAGGAACTGAAGCTTTCTTT	CASSSLQGARVGTEAFF
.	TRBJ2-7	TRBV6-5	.	TGTGCCAGCCGAGGACAGAGGGCCTACGAGCAGTACTTC	CASRGQRAYEQYF
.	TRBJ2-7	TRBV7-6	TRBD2	TGTGCCAGCAGCTTAGGCGGGAGAAGCAACGAGCAGTACTTC	CASSLGGRSNEQYF
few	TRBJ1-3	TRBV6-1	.	TGTGCCAGCAGTGAGGGCATATATCCTGGAAACACCATATATTTT	CASSEGIYPGNTIYF
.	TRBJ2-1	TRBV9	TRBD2	TGTGCCAGCAGCTCGGGACTAGCGGGGGCGTCGTGGGATGAGCAGTTCTTC	CASSSGLAGASWDEQFF
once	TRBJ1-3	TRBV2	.	TGTGCCAGCAAACCGGAGGGTAACACCATATATTTT	CASKPEGNTIYF
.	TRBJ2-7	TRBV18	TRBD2	TGTGCCAGCTCTACCGGGGGAGGGGTCGAGCAGTACTTC	CASSTGGGVEQYF
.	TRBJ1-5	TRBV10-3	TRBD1	TGTGCCATCAGTGACCCGACAGGGGGCACTTCCAATCAGCCCCAGCATTTT	CAISDPTGGTSNQPQHF
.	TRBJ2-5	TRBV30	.	TGTGCCTGGAATTTGGCAGTCCAAGAGACCCAGTACTTC	CAWNLAVQETQYF
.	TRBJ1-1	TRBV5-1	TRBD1	TGCGCCAGCAGCTTGACCGGGACAGGGGGAACTGAAGCTTTCTTT	CASSLTGTGGTEAFF
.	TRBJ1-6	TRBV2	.	TGTGCCAGCACTGACTATTGGTCACCCCTCCACTTT	CASTDYWSPLHF
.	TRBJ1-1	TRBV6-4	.	TGTGCCAGCAGTTTCGAGGACCGGCCGGCGAACACTGAAGCTTTCTTT	CASSFEDRPANTEAFF
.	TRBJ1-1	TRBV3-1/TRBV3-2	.	TGTGCCAGCAGCCAAGATCCGGGTACTGGAGCTTTCTTT	CASSQDPGTGAFF
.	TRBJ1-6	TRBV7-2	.	TGTGCCAGCAGCTTAGTGCCCTCCTATAATTCACCCCTCCACTTT	CASSLVPSYNSPLHF
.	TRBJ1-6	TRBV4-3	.	TGCGCCAGCAGCCAAGATGCGGGACCTGCGAATTCACCCCTCTACTTT	CASSQDAGPANSPLYF
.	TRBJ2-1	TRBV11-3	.	TGTGCCAGCAGCTTAGATCCGGGCGGAGTCCCGTTCTTC	CASSLDPGGVPFF
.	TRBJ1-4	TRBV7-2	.	TGTGCCAGCAGCTTAGCCAGGGGTGCAACTAATGAAAAACTGTTTTTT	CASSLARGATNEKLFF
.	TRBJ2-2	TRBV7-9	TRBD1	TGTGCCAGCAGCTCTCGACAGGGAGCGAACACCGGGAAGCTGTTTTTT	CASSSRQGANTGKLFF
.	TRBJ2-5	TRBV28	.	TGTGCCAGCAGTCCAAAGCCTTCAAACAGGGAAGGGGAGGAGCAAGAGACCCAGTACTTC	CASSPKPSNREGEEQETQYF